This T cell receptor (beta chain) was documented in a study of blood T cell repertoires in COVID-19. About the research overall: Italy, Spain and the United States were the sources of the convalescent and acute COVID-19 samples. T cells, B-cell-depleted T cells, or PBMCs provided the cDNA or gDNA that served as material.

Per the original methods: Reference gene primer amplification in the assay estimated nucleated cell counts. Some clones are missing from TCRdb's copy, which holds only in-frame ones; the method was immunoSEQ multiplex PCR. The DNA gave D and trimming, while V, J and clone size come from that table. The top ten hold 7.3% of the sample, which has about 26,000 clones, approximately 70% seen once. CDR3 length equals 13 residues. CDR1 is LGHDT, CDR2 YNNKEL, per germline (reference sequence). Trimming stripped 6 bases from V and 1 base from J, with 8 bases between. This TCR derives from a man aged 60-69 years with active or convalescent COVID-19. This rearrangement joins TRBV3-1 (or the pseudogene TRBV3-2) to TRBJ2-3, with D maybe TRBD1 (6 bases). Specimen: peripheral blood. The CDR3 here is CASRPGGTDTQYF. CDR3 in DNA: TGTGCCAGCAGACCAGGGGGCACAGATACGCAGTATTTT.